The 6 T cell receptor beta chains below were found in one sample sequenced in a study of T cell responses to AZD1222 COVID-19 vaccine. Sequencing was performed with immunoSEQ multiplex PCR; in TCRdb, only in-frame clones are kept and a portion is missing. The data hold roughly 150,000 clones, with approximately 90% observed a single time. The material sequenced was peripheral blood, taken on day 0 of AZD1222 vaccination. The source is an adult in good health.

The V and J genes are TRBV3-1 (or the pseudogene TRBV3-2) and TRBJ2-2; 8 bases map to TRBD1. The V and J ends lost 4 bases and 3 bases, in that order; junction bases with no gene match: 13. CDR3 length: 18 amino acids. CDR1 is LGHDT and CDR2 is YNNKEL in the germline V gene (reference sequence). The CDR3 protein is CASSPWLTGARDTGELFF. The DNA of the CDR3 is TGTGCCAGCAGCCCCTGGCTGACAGGGGCGCGGGACACCGGGGAGCTGTTTTTT.

This chain uses TRBV28 with TRBJ2-5, with D unclear. Germline V gene sequence: CDR1 MDHEN, CDR2 SYDVKM. V was trimmed by 6 bases and J by 1 base, leaving 3 bases between them. The CDR3 is made up of 11 amino acids. The CDR3 DNA is TGTGCCAGCAGCCCCCAAGAGACCCAGTACTTC. Protein: CASSPQETQYF. The full variable domain, with the rest looked up from reference TRBV28 and TRBJ2-5, is DVKVTQSSRYLVKRTGEKVFLECVQDMDHENMFWYRQDPGLGLRLIYFSYDVKMKEKGDIPEGYSVSREKKERFSLILESASTNQTSMYLCASSPQETQYFGPGTRLLVL.

The chain joins TRBV27 to TRBJ1-1, with D unresolved. The germline CDR1 and CDR2 sequences are MNHEY and SMNVEV (reference sequence). The CDR3 totals 14 residues. The V and J ends lost 3 bases and 0 bases respectively, with 8 bases between them. The DNA for the CDR3 is TGTGCCAGCAGTTTCCGCGGGGTGAACACTGAAGCTTTCTTT. Amino acid sequence: CASSFRGVNTEAFF.

This clone was counted between two and nine times. The chain has TRBV7-3 and TRBJ1-5; 12 nucleotides align to TRBD1. J lost 2 bases, V lost 4 bases, and 12 bases had no gene match. CDR1 is SGHTA, CDR2 FQGTGA, per germline. This CDR3 contains 19 residues. As DNA, the CDR3 is TGTGCCAGCAGCTCAAAAGCCGGGACAGGGGGCGACGGCAATCAGCCCCAGCATTTT. This translates into CASSSKAGTGGDGNQPQHF.

This sequence joins TRBV5-1 and TRBJ2-3; tentative D call: TRBD2 (5 bases). The V gene's germline CDR1 is SGHRS and CDR2 YFSETQ. The CDR3 covers 14 residues. The V and J ends lost 0 bases and 5 bases respectively, with 10 bases between them. CDR3 bases: TGCGCCAGCAGCTTGGGGGGAGCGGAAGATACGCAGTATTTT. Residues: CASSLGGAEDTQYF.

J is TRBJ1-2 and V is TRBV7-2; TRBD1 matches at 9 bases. Germline CDR1 and CDR2: SGHTA and FQGNSA. Losses at the gene ends were 4 bases for V and 3 bases for J; bases not matched to a gene: 6. The CDR3 covers 15 residues. CDR3 sequence reads: CASSSTGGSHYGYTF. The CDR3 region has the DNA TGTGCCAGCAGCTCAACAGGGGGCTCTCACTATGGCTACACCTTC.